This passage covers 10 T cell receptor beta chains from one sample sequenced in a study of breast tumors, draining lymph nodes, adjacent tissues. TCRdb re-called the multiplex PCR reads through MiXCR, storing one row per CDR3 protein. This sample carries some 100,000 distinct CDR3 sequences, 21% of them seen once, and the ten largest clones take approximately 1.2%. Breast cancer patients provided tissue from their axillary draining lymph nodes. The sample was axillary lymph node tissue. The receptors were gathered from a female donor with breast cancer. Some clones in this sample may be carry-over from other donors' samples.

This clonotype was seen repeatedly, ten times or more. The chain couples TRBV5-1 to TRBJ2-7; D perhaps matches TRBD2 (7 bases). V shed 3 bases and J shed 2 bases, with 9 bases lying between them. Germline CDR1 reads SGHRS; CDR2 reads YFSETQ. The CDR3 spans 13 residues. Here the CDR3 DNA reads TGCGCCAGCAGCTCCGGGGGGCCCTACGAGCAGTACTTC. Encoded protein: CASSSGGPYEQYF.

This clonotype has a count of ten or more. The conserved phenylalanine or tryptophan normally closing the CDR3 is absent here, so this likely arose from a read error. The limits of the CDR3 on the DNA are not certain, so only TCRdb's listed CDR3 is given. This rearrangement joins TRBV11-2 to TRBJ1-2; TRBD1 reflects the table's D call only, with no check against the DNA. Germline values: CDR1 SGHAT, CDR2 FQNNGV. The CDR3 spans 14 amino acids, including both terminal residues. CDR3 sequence: CASSSQGRQGVFVS.

There are many counts of this clonotype. The genes are TRBV10-3 and TRBJ2-3; D possibly corresponds to TRBD1 (7 bases). Per germline, CDR1 ENHRY and CDR2 SYGVKD. The CDR3 loop spans 13 amino acids. V gave up 9 bases and J gave up 6 bases, with 16 bases separating them. CDR3 in amino acids: CAISTGRMDTQYF. CDR3 nucleotide sequence: TGTGCCATTTCGACAGGGAGGATGGATACGCAGTATTTT.

This clonotype was found many times. The chain is built from TRBV2 and TRBJ1-4, with a possible D match to TRBD1 (6 bases). Deletions cut 4 bases from V and 3 bases from J, with 12 bases between. CDR1 SNHLY and CDR2 FYNNEI come from the germline V gene. This CDR3 is built from 15 residues. In DNA, the CDR3 is TGTGCCAGCAGTGTGAGGGGGGAACCTAATGAAAAACTGTTTTTT. It yields the protein CASSVRGEPNEKLFF.

This clonotype occurred a few times. V gene TRBV6-6 combines with J gene TRBJ2-4; D possibly corresponds to TRBD1 (5 bases). The CDR3 is 14 residues long. CDR1 is MNHNY and CDR2 is SVGAGI in the germline V gene (reference sequence). With 5 bases removed from V and 4 bases from J, the gap between germline ends came to 12 bases. CDR3 DNA sequence: TGTGCCAGCAGTACTCCGGACATTAAAAACATTCAGTACTTC. Translated: CASSTPDIKNIQYF.

This clonotype has at least ten counts. V is TRBV5-1 and J is TRBJ2-7; D might be TRBD2 (6 bases). Trimming took off 2 bases at V and 3 bases at J, with 9 bases between the two ends. The germline V gene has CDR1 SGHRS and CDR2 YFSETQ. The CDR3 runs 13 residues. For the CDR3, the DNA is TGCGCCAGCAGCTTTGCGGAGGGCTACGAGCAGTACTTC. Translation gives CASSFAEGYEQYF.

In its sample, this clonotype was seen many times. The gene calls are TRBV6-6 and TRBJ1-2; the D is unclear. V lost 8 bases, J lost 3 bases, and 19 bases lay in between. The CDR3 has 15 amino acids. Germline CDR1 is MNHNY and CDR2 is SVGAGI (reference sequence). CDR3 bases: TGTGCCAGCGAAGGCAGTAAAGGGCGCCACTATGGCTACACCTTC. It is translated as CASEGSKGRHYGYTF.

This clonotype was seen ten or more times. The chain employs TRBV20-1 and TRBJ1-5; D is possibly TRBD1 (5 bases). Germline lookup yields CDR1 DFQATT and CDR2 SNEGSKA (reference sequence). With 5 bases removed from V and 6 bases from J, the gap between germline ends came to 14 bases. This CDR3 is built from 13 residues. CDR3 nucleotide sequence: TGCAGTGCTCTAGACAGCCCTGGTCAGCCCCAGCATTTT. Translating it yields CSALDSPGQPQHF.

This clonotype was seen ten or more times. The V gene is TRBV7-3, the J gene TRBJ1-6; D uncertain. V was trimmed by 3 bases and J by 8 bases, leaving 11 bases between them. This CDR3 is built from 14 residues. Per germline, CDR1 SGHTA and CDR2 FQGTGA. CDR3 sequence reads: CASSFGDVDSPLHF. The CDR3 coding sequence is TGTGCCAGCAGCTTCGGGGATGTTGATTCACCCCTCCACTTT.

This chain links TRBV5-1 with TRBJ1-1; a possible D gene is TRBD1 (6 bases). Germline V gene sequence: CDR1 SGHRS, CDR2 YFSETQ. The CDR3 loop spans 13 amino acids. V was shortened by 4 bases and J by 3 bases, with 10 bases between the two germline ends. CDR3 DNA sequence: TGCGCCAGCAGCCCGACAGGTTACACTGAAGCTTTCTTT. Protein product: CASSPTGYTEAFF.